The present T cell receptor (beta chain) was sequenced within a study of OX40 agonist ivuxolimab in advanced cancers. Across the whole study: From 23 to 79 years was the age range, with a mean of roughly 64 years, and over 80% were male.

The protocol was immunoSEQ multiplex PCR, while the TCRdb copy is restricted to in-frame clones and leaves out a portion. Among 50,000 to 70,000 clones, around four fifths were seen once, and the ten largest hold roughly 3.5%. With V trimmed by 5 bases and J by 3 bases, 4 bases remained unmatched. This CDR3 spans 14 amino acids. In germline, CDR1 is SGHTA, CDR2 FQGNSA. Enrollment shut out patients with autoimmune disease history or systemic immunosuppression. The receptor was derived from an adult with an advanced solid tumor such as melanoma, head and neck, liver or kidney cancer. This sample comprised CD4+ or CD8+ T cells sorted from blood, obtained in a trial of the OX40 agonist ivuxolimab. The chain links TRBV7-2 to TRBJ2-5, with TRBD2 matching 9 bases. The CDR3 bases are TGTGCCAGCAGCCCTCGGACTAGCGAAGAGACCCAGTACTTC. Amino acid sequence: CASSPRTSEETQYF.